A single sample is the source of the 16 T cell receptor beta chains below, sequenced in a study of patients and donors after allogeneic stem cell transplantation. In TCRdb, the RT-PCR reads were re-called with MiXCR into one record per CDR3 protein. The sample shows hundreds of thousands of distinct CDR3 sequences, roughly 17% of them seen only once. The sequenced sample consisted of blood, either unsorted or a sorted T cell fraction (not recorded which). These TCRs come from a human donor who was either an allogeneic HSCT recipient or a stem cell or donor lymphocyte infusion donor (not recorded which). It is not recorded whose cells these are; they may come from a transplant donor.

The chain uses TRBV5-1 and TRBJ2-3, with TRBD2 matching over 9 bases. The CDR3 covers 14 residues. Germline lookup yields CDR1 SGHRS and CDR2 YFSETQ. V dropped 5 bases and J dropped 2; count of bases not matched to a gene: 3. CDR3 in DNA: TGCGCCAGCAGGCGCGGGGGGGCCACAGATACGCAGTATTTT. It is translated as CASRRGGATDTQYF.

This clonotype was counted between two and nine times. The V call is TRBV12-5, the J call TRBJ1-5; D gene unclear. Germline values: CDR1 LGHNT, CDR2 FRNRAP. The CDR3 has 14 residues. The germline V and J ends were trimmed by 7 bases and 0 bases, with 10 bases remaining between them. The CDR3 loop is CASARYLSNQPQHF. The CDR3, as DNA: TGTGCTAGTGCACGCTACCTTAGCAATCAGCCCCAGCATTTT. Full variable domain (remainder filled in from reference TRBV12-5 and TRBJ1-5): DARVTQTPRHKVTEMGQEVTMRCQPILGHNTVFWYRQTMMQGLELLAYFRNRAPLDDSGMPKDRFSAEMPDATLATLKIQPSEPRDSAVYFCASARYLSNQPQHFGDGTRLSIL.

This clonotype appeared many times. The chain recombines TRBV4-1 with TRBJ2-5, with 9 bases identical to TRBD2. The CDR3 contains 15 residues. From germline, CDR1 is MGHRA and CDR2 YSYEKL. Losses at the gene ends were 1 base for V and 5 bases for J; bases not matched to a gene: 5. In nucleotides, the CDR3 is TGCGCCAGCAGCCAAGTCTTAGCGGGAGTTGAGACCCAGTACTTC. Protein sequence: CASSQVLAGVETQYF.

This clonotype was counted ten times or more. A read error may account for a junction end that differs from germline. V gene TRBV5-1 combines with J gene TRBJ2-5; no reliable D call. Germline V gene data show CDR1 as SGHRS and CDR2 as YFSETQ. CDR3 length: 13 amino acids. CDR3: CASSLVLQETQYF. For the CDR3, the DNA is TGTGCCAGCAGCTTAGTACTCCAAGAGACCCAGTACTTC.

The rearrangement links TRBV6-1 to TRBJ2-3; possibly TRBD2 for D (6 bases). V was clipped by 6 bases and J by 0 bases, with 16 bases between them. The CDR3 spans 16 residues. Per the germline V gene, CDR1 is MNHNS and CDR2 is SASEGT. The CDR3 DNA reads TGTGCCAGCAGCAAAACAGCAGGGACTAGCACAGATACGCAGTATTTT. It yields the protein CASSKTAGTSTDTQYF.

A few counts support this clonotype. The chain recombines TRBV18 with TRBJ1-1, with D hard to call. V was shortened by 3 bases and J by 1 base, with 9 bases between the two germline ends. CDR3 length: 14 residues. CDR1 and CDR2 (germline): KGHSH, LQKENI. CDR3 DNA sequence: TGTGCCAGCTCACCTCGACCAGGGAACACTGAAGCTTTCTTT. The encoded protein is CASSPRPGNTEAFF.

The gene calls are TRBV27 and TRBJ2-1; D not resolved. This CDR3 has 11 residues. V lost 7 bases, J lost 10 bases, and 11 bases lay in between. From germline, CDR1 is MNHEY and CDR2 SMNVEV (reference sequence). The DNA for the CDR3 is TGTGCCAGCAATGTGGGCAACGAGCAGTTCTTC. Its translation: CASNVGNEQFF.

This clonotype turned up a few times. The CDR3 DNA is TGTGCCATCAGTGAGCCGGGGGCGATGGAGACCCAGTACTTC. Translation gives CAISEPGAMETQYF. V usage is TRBV10-3 and J usage is TRBJ2-5; D is possibly TRBD1 or TRBD2 (6 bases each). V dropped 2 bases and J dropped 5 bases, with 12 bases sitting between them. This CDR3 is built from 14 residues. Germline values: CDR1 ENHRY, CDR2 SYGVKD.

The genes are TRBV20-1 and TRBJ1-5, with a weak D call TRBD1 (6 bases). V dropped 7 bases and J dropped 8 bases, with 18 bases sitting between them. This CDR3 has 13 residues. Germline V gene data show CDR1 as DFQATT and CDR2 as SNEGSKA (reference sequence). The CDR3 DNA reads TGCAGTGTAATGGACAGTAGGATTAAGCCCCAGCATTTT. This gives the protein CSVMDSRIKPQHF.

The V and J genes are TRBV11-2 and TRBJ2-7; no clear D gene. CDR3 size: 14 residues. CDR1 is SGHAT and CDR2 is FQNNGV in the germline V gene. V was clipped by 1 base and J by 2 bases, with 9 bases between them. CDR3 nucleotide sequence: TGTGCCAGCAGCTTAGCGGTCAGACCCTACGAGCAGTACTTC. Amino acid sequence: CASSLAVRPYEQYF.

The chain combines TRBV20-1 with TRBJ1-3; 8 nucleotides align to TRBD1. V lost 6 bases to trimming and J lost 4 bases; unmatched junction nucleotides: 8. Germline lookup yields CDR1 DFQATT and CDR2 SNEGSKA (reference sequence). The CDR3 is made up of 14 amino acids. CDR3 protein: CSAPSGGDGNTIYF. DNA for the CDR3: TGCAGTGCACCGTCAGGGGGCGACGGAAACACCATATATTTT.

The chain combines TRBV7-3 with TRBJ1-1, with D maybe TRBD1 (5 bases). The CDR3 sequence is 15 residues long. The germline V and J ends were trimmed by 4 bases and 3 bases, with 15 bases remaining between them. The germline V gene encodes CDR1 SGHTA and CDR2 FQGTGA. In DNA form, the CDR3 reads TGTGCCAGCAGCTCGCCGGGGCCAGAGGACACTGAAGCTTTCTTT. It codes for CASSSPGPEDTEAFF.

This clonotype was picked up a small number of times. The chain has TRBV9 and TRBJ2-1; 10 nucleotides line up with TRBD2. The CDR3 runs to 19 residues. After removal of 3 bases from V and 0 bases from J, the junction contained 12 bases not matched to a gene. Germline CDR1 SGDLS, CDR2 YYNGEE. CDR3: CASSAKGLAYLSSYNEQFF. The CDR3 bases are TGTGCCAGCAGCGCGAAGGGACTAGCGTACTTGAGCTCCTACAATGAGCAGTTCTTC.

This clonotype was seen repeatedly, ten times or more. V gene TRBV6-1 combines with J gene TRBJ2-7; D possibly corresponds to TRBD2 (5 bases). Germline values: CDR1 MNHNS, CDR2 SASEGT. Trimming removed 6 bases at V and 3 bases at J, with 15 bases between. The CDR3 is made up of 14 amino acids. Here the CDR3 DNA reads TGTGCCAGCAGCCCATCCCTTGAGGGCTACGAGCAGTACTTC. Amino acids: CASSPSLEGYEQYF.

The V call is TRBV14, the J call TRBJ2-3; D is perhaps TRBD1 (6 bases). V lost 2 bases, J lost 4 bases, and 19 bases lay in between. The CDR3 consists of 17 residues. Per germline, CDR1 SGHDN and CDR2 FVKESK. The CDR3: CASSQHNRDTGSDTQYF. The CDR3 region has the DNA TGTGCCAGCAGCCAACATAACCGGGACACTGGATCAGATACGCAGTATTTT.

The rearrangement joins TRBV11-2 to TRBJ2-3; no definite D call. The ends were cut back, 4 bases at V and 0 bases at J, with 11 bases in the middle. This CDR3 is 15 amino acids long. Germline V lookup: CDR1 SGHAT, CDR2 FQNNGV. The CDR3 is CASSSDPDSTDTQYF. In DNA, the CDR3 is TGTGCCAGCAGCTCCGACCCCGACAGCACAGATACGCAGTATTTT.